Described below is a single T cell receptor (beta chain) sequence and its context. These data come from a study of blood T cell repertoires in COVID-19. Across the study: T cells, B-cell-depleted T cells, or PBMCs provided the cDNA or gDNA that served as material.

Using immunoSEQ multiplex PCR, the repertoire was profiled, and TCRdb retains in-frame clones only, with some absent. Counted here are under 150,000 clones, approximately 80% occurring once; the ten biggest clones make up about 5%. Germline V gives CDR1 SEHNR, CDR2 FQNEAQ (reference sequence). CDR3 size: 17 residues. The V and J ends lost 0 bases and 5 bases respectively, with 14 bases between them. Sequences were obtained from peripheral blood. V usage is TRBV7-9 and J usage is TRBJ1-6; D not resolved. The clonotype was recovered from a woman in her forties or fifties with acute or convalescent COVID-19. The CDR3 DNA sequence: TGTGCCAGCAGCTTAGCGCTCGGAGGGTCCGATAATTCACCCCTCCACTTT. Residues: CASSLALGGSDNSPLHF.